This TCR beta chain emerged from a study of beta chain features in type 1 diabetes. Study conclusions and caveats: Shortening that was moderate but significant affected the TCRB CDR3s of Type 1 diabetes patients in all four CD4+ subsets. The study found fewer insertions and more deletions at VDJ junctions in type 1 diabetes patients.

Note on this clone: Its antigen remains unidentified.

The isolated RNA, all of it, was reverse transcribed, so expressed TCRB transcripts were what got sequenced. Sequenced by immunoSEQ multiplex PCR; TCRdb stores in-frame clones only, minus some. This sample has about 170,000 clones, with almost 8% found just once. The CDR3 spans 12 residues. The sequenced material came from central memory CD4+ T cells from blood. This sequence originates from a man younger than 35 with type 1 diabetes. This rearrangement joins TRBV21-1 to TRBJ2-3; the table calls TRBD2, which could not be checked here. TRBV21-1 has pseudogene status. CDR3 coding DNA: TGTGCCAGCAGGGACTCCTTCGTTCCGCAGTATTTT. Residues: CASRDSFVPQYF.